These 6 T cell receptor beta chains were sequenced from one sample in a study of tumor and adjacent non-tumor tissue in lung cancer. The template was RNA from unsorted bulk tissue. The normal lung tissue was taken more than 3 cm from the tumor edge. Three rounds of nested PCR, following a modified ARM-PCR protocol, produced the TCRbeta library. TCRdb re-derived calls from the multiplex PCR reads in MiXCR, one entry per CDR3 protein. The sample lists 90,000 to 100,000 distinct CDR3 sequences, about 80% occurring once. The sequencing sample was made of distant non-tumor lung tissue. The receptors were sampled from a man between 60 and 75 years old with small cell lung cancer.

This clonotype was recorded once. Mismatch with germline at one junction end may stem from a read error. This chain links TRBV29-1 with TRBJ2-2; D is ambiguous. This CDR3 is built from 13 residues. Germline CDR1 is SQVTM and CDR2 is ANQGSEA. The CDR3 bases are TGCAGCGTTGACGTTGGGAACATCGGGGAGCTGTTTTTT. This gives the protein CSVDVGNIGELFF.

Comments on this clonotype: Because it lacks the conserved phenylalanine or tryptophan at the end, this CDR3 is likely a read error. V is TRBV6-6 and J is TRBJ2-5; TRBD1 matches 8 bases. The germline V gene has CDR1 MNHNY and CDR2 SVGAGI (reference sequence). The CDR3 consists of 18 residues. The CDR3: CASCYSIGQGLDQETQYI. The DNA of the CDR3 is TGTGCCAGCTGTTACTCCATTGGACAGGGCCTAGACCAAGAGACCCAGTACATC.

The table lists this clonotype with many counts. CDR3 sequence: CSASLGNEQFF. DNA of the CDR3: TGCAGTGCTAGTTTGGGGAATGAGCAGTTCTTC. The chain recombines TRBV20-1 with TRBJ2-1, with D unresolved. Germline lookup yields CDR1 DFQATT and CDR2 SNEGSKA (reference sequence). The CDR3 totals 11 residues. V lost 3 bases, J lost 7 bases, and 7 bases lay in between.

Comment on this clonotype: The conserved final phenylalanine or tryptophan is absent from the CDR3, which likely points to a read error. The chain links TRBV5-6 to TRBJ1-1; the D gene is possibly TRBD1 (5 bases). Germline loops: CDR1 SGHDT, CDR2 YYEEEE. The CDR3 totals 16 residues. CDR3 loop: CASSLASVTANTKAFL. The CDR3, as DNA: TGTGCCAGCAGCTTGGCCTCCGTGACAGCGAACACTAAAGCTTTCCTT.

As regards this clonotype: A clone one base away is much larger, so this may be a read error. V usage is TRBV21-1 and J usage is TRBJ2-1; TRBD1, the D gene given by the table, was not confirmed from the DNA. TRBV21-1 is described as a pseudogene. The CDR3 runs to 15 residues. The CDR3 sequence: CASSASPEFNNEQFF. In DNA form, the CDR3 reads TGTGCCAGCAGCGCGAGCCCCGAGTTCAACAATGAGCAGTTCTTC.

This clonotype was recorded only once. The junction differs from germline at one of its ends, possibly a read error. The V call is TRBV6-5, the J call TRBJ2-3; a weak D match, TRBD2 (5 bases). Per the germline V gene, CDR1 is MNHEY and CDR2 is SVGAGI. The CDR3 extends over 15 amino acids. The CDR3 DNA follows: TGTGCCAGCAGTTACCGGTACCGTAGCGCAGATACACAGTATTTT. It encodes CASSYRYRSADTQYF.